This T cell receptor (beta chain) was identified during a study of PD-L1 blockade in urothelial cancer. Described time point: peripheral blood 6 weeks after treatment start. Assay used: immunoSEQ multiplex PCR; TCRdb lists only in-frame clones, some missing. The sample records roughly 120,000 clones, approximately 90% being singletons. The CDR3 spans 16 residues. Germline V gene data show CDR1 as KGHSY and CDR2 as FQNENV. V dropped 0 bases and J dropped 4; count of bases not matched to a gene: 4. The chain is built from TRBV16 and TRBJ2-1; TRBD1 aligns across 9 bases. Specimen: PBMCs, collected around atezolizumab (anti-PD-L1) treatment. The sequence came from a man in his 60s with urothelial cancer. CDR3 nucleotide sequence: TGTGCCAGCAGCCAATCCGGGACAGGGCCGTACAATGAGCAGTTCTTC. It encodes CASSQSGTGPYNEQFF.